Listed here are 21 T cell receptor beta chains from one sample, sequenced in a study of blood T cell repertoires in COVID-19. The assay was immunoSEQ multiplex PCR, and TCRdb's table has in-frame clones only and misses some. The sample shows about 90,000 clones, roughly 80% of them seen only once. The sample consisted of peripheral blood. These receptors came from a woman between 70 and 85 years old with acute or convalescent COVID-19.

This sequence joins TRBV5-6 and TRBJ2-7, with TRBD2 matching 10 bases. CDR1 and CDR2 (germline): SGHDT, YYEEEE. V gave up 4 bases and J gave up 2 bases; unmatched junction bases: 3. CDR3 size: 14 residues. CDR3 in DNA: TGTGCCAGCAGCGGTGGACTAGCGGCCTACGAGCAGTACTTC. Translating it yields CASSGGLAAYEQYF.

CDR3 protein: CAWSQGGDQPQHF. The CDR3 coding sequence is TGTGCCTGGAGTCAAGGGGGCGATCAGCCCCAGCATTTT. The V and J genes are TRBV30 and TRBJ1-5; 7 bases map to TRBD1. The junction had 3 bases not matched to a gene; V was cut back by 2 bases and J by 5 bases. The CDR3 sequence is 13 residues long. Germline-derived CDR1 and CDR2 are GTSNPN and SVGIG (reference sequence).

This clone was seen more than once but under ten times. The rearrangement joins TRBV19 to TRBJ1-5; 9 bases match TRBD1. The ends lost 3 bases at V and 5 bases at J; junction bases unmatched: 5. The CDR3 runs to 15 residues. Germline CDR1 is LNHDA and CDR2 is SQIVND (reference sequence). CDR3: CASSIGTGLDQPQHF. CDR3 coding DNA: TGTGCCAGTAGTATCGGGACAGGGCTGGATCAGCCCCAGCATTTT. Together with reference TRBV19 and TRBJ1-5, the CDR3 gives the full variable domain: DGGITQSPKYLFRKEGQNVTLSCEQNLNHDAMYWYRQDPGQGLRLIYYSQIVNDFQKGDIAEGYSVSREKKESFPLTVTSAQKNPTAFYLCASSIGTGLDQPQHFGDGTRLSIL.

This sequence joins TRBV19 and TRBJ2-7; 7 nucleotides line up with TRBD1. The ends lost 4 bases at V and 2 bases at J; junction bases unmatched: 11. The CDR3 runs to 16 residues. Germline V gives CDR1 LNHDA, CDR2 SQIVND (reference sequence). The CDR3 region has the DNA TGTGCCAGTAGTAACCGCGACAGGGTTGCGACCTACGAGCAGTACTTC. This encodes CASSNRDRVATYEQYF.

This chain connects TRBV7-3 to TRBJ1-1, with unresolved D. V gave up 3 bases and J gave up 0 bases, with 5 bases separating them. CDR1 and CDR2 (germline): SGHTA, FQGTGA. The CDR3 runs to 13 residues. Here the CDR3 reads CASSFGMNTEAFF. The CDR3 DNA is TGTGCCAGCAGCTTCGGTATGAACACTGAAGCTTTCTTT.

The chain links TRBV3-1 (or the pseudogene TRBV3-2) to TRBJ2-2; 7 bases match TRBD2. Germline V gene sequence: CDR1 LGHDT, CDR2 YNNKEL (reference sequence). CDR3 length: 17 residues. Trimming removed 0 bases from V and 1 base from J; junction bases left unmatched: 5. CDR3 bases: TGTGCCAGCAGCCAAGATTTGGTAGCGGGGAACACCGGGGAGCTGTTTTTT. It codes for CASSQDLVAGNTGELFF.

A single count supports this clone. This chain links TRBV5-1 with TRBJ1-5; tentatively, D is TRBD1 (5 bases). From germline, CDR1 is SGHRS and CDR2 YFSETQ. The CDR3 has 14 residues. V shed 2 bases and J shed 5 bases, with 11 bases lying between them. CDR3 protein: CASSFSGQDQPQHF. CDR3 DNA: TGCGCCAGCAGCTTTTCAGGGCAGGATCAGCCCCAGCATTTT.

The chain employs TRBV29-1 and TRBJ2-7; TRBD2 matches at 9 bases. CDR3 length: 13 amino acids. Trimming at V came to 3 bases and at J to 2 bases, leaving 2 bases not matched to a gene. Germline-derived CDR1 and CDR2 are SQVTM and ANQGSEA. This CDR3 reads CSVEASGTYEQYF. The DNA for the CDR3 is TGCAGCGTTGAGGCTAGCGGGACCTACGAGCAGTACTTC.

The gene calls are TRBV24-1 and TRBJ2-5; D remains unclear. The germline CDR1 and CDR2 sequences are KGHDR and SFDVKD. Trimming took 7 bases from V and 4 from J, leaving 6 bases between them. This CDR3 spans 11 amino acids. The DNA for the CDR3 is TGTGCCACCAGCCAGCGAGAGACCCAGTACTTC. Amino acid sequence: CATSQRETQYF.

This clone was detected only a few times. The V call is TRBV4-3, the J call TRBJ2-7, with D unresolved. Trimming took off 0 bases at V and 6 bases at J, with 12 bases between the two ends. The V gene's germline CDR1 is LGHNA and CDR2 YSLEER. The CDR3 runs to 14 residues. CDR3 sequence (DNA): TGCGCCAGCAGCCAAGAGGCCCACCTGGCCGAGCAGTACTTC. Translating it yields CASSQEAHLAEQYF.

V usage is TRBV2 and J usage is TRBJ2-7; D unresolved. Germline values: CDR1 SNHLY, CDR2 FYNNEI. Trimming pared 3 bases from V and 7 bases from J, leaving 28 bases between. The CDR3 is 18 amino acids. CDR3 nucleotides: TGTGCCAGCAGTGACCCCCGGAGACGCCCCAGCGCCATGCGAGAGCAGTACTTC. Protein: CASSDPRRRPSAMREQYF. Full variable domain (remainder filled in from reference TRBV2 and TRBJ2-7): EPEVTQTPSHQVTQMGQEVILRCVPISNHLYFYWYRQILGQKVEFLVSFYNNEISEKSEIFDDQFSVERPDGSNFTLKIRSTKLEDSAMYFCASSDPRRRPSAMREQYFGPGTRLTVT.

The chain links TRBV28 to TRBJ1-5; D call uncertain. This CDR3 is 16 amino acids long. Trimming stripped 1 base from V and 0 bases from J, with 10 bases between. Germline V gene lookup returns CDR1 MDHEN and CDR2 SYDVKM. CDR3 coding DNA: TGTGCCAGCAGTTTATTAGGAGTTCCTAGCAATCAGCCCCAGCATTTT. Amino acid sequence: CASSLLGVPSNQPQHF.

The chain couples TRBV5-6 to TRBJ2-3; TRBD2 matches 11 bases. Trimming cost V 6 bases and J 1 base; bases outside gene matches: 4. The CDR3 consists of 15 residues. CDR1 is SGHDT and CDR2 is YYEEEE in the germline V gene. CDR3 region: CASTLGLAGTDTQYF. The CDR3 DNA follows: TGTGCCAGCACCCTGGGACTAGCGGGCACAGATACGCAGTATTTT.

The CDR3 bases are TGTGCCACCAGCGCCTCCCGGGGCAGGGGGCGCTACGAGCAGTACTTC. Its protein product is CATSASRGRGRYEQYF. The V gene is TRBV15, the J gene TRBJ2-7; 8 nucleotides match TRBD1. Germline V CDR1 and CDR2: LNHNV, YYDKDF (reference sequence). This CDR3 comprises 16 residues. V was clipped by 5 bases and J by 3 bases; unmatched bases: 12.

The chain joins TRBV29-1 to TRBJ1-1; D might be TRBD1 (6 bases). The CDR3 extends over 13 amino acids. Germline CDR1 is SQVTM and CDR2 is ANQGSEA. V lost 4 bases to trimming and J lost 0 bases, with 9 bases between them. CDR3 region: CSVADSLNTEAFF. DNA of the CDR3: TGCAGCGTTGCGGACAGTTTGAACACTGAAGCTTTCTTT.

The V gene is TRBV7-8, the J gene TRBJ2-5, with TRBD2 matching over 15 bases. The CDR3 spans 17 residues. The J segment lost 4 bases and the V segment lost 4 bases, leaving 7 bases of the junction unmatched. Germline V gene lookup returns CDR1 SGHVS and CDR2 FQNEAQ. The CDR3 DNA reads TGTGCCAGCAGCTCCGTCCCGGGACTAGCGGGAGGAGAGACCCAGTACTTC. This translates into CASSSVPGLAGGETQYF.

The chain recombines TRBV11-2 with TRBJ2-7, with TRBD2 matching 13 bases. Germline V gene sequence: CDR1 SGHAT, CDR2 FQNNGV. The V gene end was trimmed by 0 bases and the J gene end by 4 bases; junction bases not matched to a gene: 6. This CDR3 is 17 amino acids long. The CDR3 region is CASSLDYRTSGSYEQYF. The CDR3 coding sequence is TGTGCCAGCAGCTTAGATTATCGGACTAGCGGGAGTTACGAGCAGTACTTC.

This chain joins TRBV19 and TRBJ2-7, with 10 bases lining up with TRBD1. CDR1 LNHDA and CDR2 SQIVND come from the germline V gene (reference sequence). The J segment lost 3 bases and the V segment lost 4 bases, leaving 9 bases of the junction unmatched. The CDR3 contains 16 residues. CDR3 DNA sequence: TGTGCCAGTAGTAAGAGGGACAGGGGCATGGACTACGAGCAGTACTTC. Its protein is CASSKRDRGMDYEQYF.

The J gene is TRBJ1-1, the V gene TRBV12-2. TRBV12-2 is an annotated pseudogene. The CDR3 has 15 residues. This CDR3 is CASRLAPSMNTEAFF. DNA for the CDR3: TGTGCAAGTCGCTTAGCACCAAGCATGAACACTGAAGCTTTCTTT.

The chain couples TRBV27 to TRBJ1-2; TRBD1 aligns across 8 bases. This CDR3 has 13 amino acids. Looked up from germline, CDR1 is MNHEY and CDR2 is SMNVEV (reference sequence). Trimming removed 2 bases from V and 8 bases from J; junction bases left unmatched: 4. The CDR3 protein is CASSLQGAWGYTF. The CDR3 DNA reads as TGTGCCAGCAGTTTACAGGGGGCCTGGGGCTACACCTTC.

This clone was observed once. J is TRBJ1-4 and V is TRBV6-5, with a possible D match to TRBD1 (5 bases). The ends were cut back, 7 bases at V and 4 bases at J, with 10 bases in the middle. The CDR3 has 13 residues. Germline V gives CDR1 MNHEY, CDR2 SVGAGI. The CDR3 coding sequence is TGTGCCAGCACTGGGGGGTATAATGAAAAACTGTTTTTT. Translating gives CASTGGYNEKLFF.